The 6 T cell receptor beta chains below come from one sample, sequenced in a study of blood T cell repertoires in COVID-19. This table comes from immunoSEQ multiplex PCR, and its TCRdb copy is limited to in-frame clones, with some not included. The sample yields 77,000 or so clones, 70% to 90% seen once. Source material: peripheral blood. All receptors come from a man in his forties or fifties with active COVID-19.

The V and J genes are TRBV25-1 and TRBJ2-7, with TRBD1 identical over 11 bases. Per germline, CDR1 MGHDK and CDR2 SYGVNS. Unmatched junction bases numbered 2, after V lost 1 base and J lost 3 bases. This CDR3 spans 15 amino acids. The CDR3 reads CASSEWGTGGYEQYF. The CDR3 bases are TGTGCCAGCAGTGAATGGGGGACAGGGGGCTACGAGCAGTACTTC.

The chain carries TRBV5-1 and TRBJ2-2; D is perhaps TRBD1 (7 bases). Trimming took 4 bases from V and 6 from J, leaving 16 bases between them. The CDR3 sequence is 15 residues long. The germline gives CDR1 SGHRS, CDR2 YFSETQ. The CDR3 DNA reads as TGCGCCAGCAGCGAGGGGGCGGGGTCCGCCGGGGAGCTGTTTTTT. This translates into CASSEGAGSAGELFF.

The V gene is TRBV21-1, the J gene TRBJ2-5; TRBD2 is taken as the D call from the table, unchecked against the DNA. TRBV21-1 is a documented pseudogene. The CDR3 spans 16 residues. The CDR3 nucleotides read TGTGCCAGCAGCAAAGTCTCTAGCGGGGACCAAGAGACCCAGTACTTC. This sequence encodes CASSKVSSGDQETQYF.

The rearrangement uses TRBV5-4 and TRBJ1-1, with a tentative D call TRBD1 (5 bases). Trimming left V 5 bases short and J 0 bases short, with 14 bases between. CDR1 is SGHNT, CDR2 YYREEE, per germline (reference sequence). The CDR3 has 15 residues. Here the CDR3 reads CASRGGPGMNTEAFF. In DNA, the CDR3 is TGTGCCAGCAGGGGGGGACCCGGGATGAACACTGAAGCTTTCTTT. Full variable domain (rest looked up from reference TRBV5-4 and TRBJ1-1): ETGVTQSPTHLIKTRGQQVTLRCSSQSGHNTVSWYQQALGQGPQFIFQYYREEENGRGNFPPRFSGLQFPNYSSELNVNALELDDSALYLCASRGGPGMNTEAFFGQGTRLTVV.

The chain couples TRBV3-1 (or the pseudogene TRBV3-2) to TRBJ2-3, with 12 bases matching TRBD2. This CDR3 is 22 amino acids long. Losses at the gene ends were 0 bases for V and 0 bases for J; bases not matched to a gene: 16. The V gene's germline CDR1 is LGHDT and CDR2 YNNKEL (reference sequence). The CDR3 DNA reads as TGTGCCAGCAGCCAAGAAGAGGGGTTGGGACTAGCGGGTGTTGCTAGCACAGATACGCAGTATTTT. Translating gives CASSQEEGLGLAGVASTDTQYF.

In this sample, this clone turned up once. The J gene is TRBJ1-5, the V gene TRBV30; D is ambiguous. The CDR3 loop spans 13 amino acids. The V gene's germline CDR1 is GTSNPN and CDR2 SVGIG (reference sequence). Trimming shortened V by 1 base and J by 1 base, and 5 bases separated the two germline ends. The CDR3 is CAWSGLSNQPQHF. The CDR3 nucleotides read TGTGCCTGGAGTGGACTGAGCAATCAGCCCCAGCATTTT.